The 5 T cell receptor beta chains reported below all come from one sample, sequenced in a study of cytomegalovirus exposure and HLA in healthy donors. Primers for the PCR totalled 60 Vbeta and 13 Jbeta. This table comes from immunoSEQ multiplex PCR, and its TCRdb copy is limited to in-frame clones, with some not included. The table has some 120,000 clones, around three quarters seen once. The sample consisted of PBMCs. Receptors were obtained from a man aged 25 to 45 in good health and CMV-seropositive.

The J gene is TRBJ1-5, the V gene TRBV28; D is uncertain. V shed 6 bases and J shed 1 base, with 16 bases lying between them. The germline V gene encodes CDR1 MDHEN and CDR2 SYDVKM. The CDR3 runs to 16 residues. CDR3 sequence (DNA): TGTGCCAGCAGCCGAGGGTTCGGGGAAAGCAATCAGCCCCAGCATTTT. Protein sequence: CASSRGFGESNQPQHF.

Regarding this clone: A junction end diverges from the germline sequence, so it may reflect a read error. The V gene is TRBV7-9, the J gene TRBJ2-7; D is uncertain. CDR1 and CDR2 (germline): SEHNR, FQNEAQ (reference sequence). This CDR3 contains 13 residues. The CDR3 DNA reads TGTTCCAGCACCGAAGAGGTGGTACGGGAGCAGTACTTC. Its protein product is CSSTEEVVREQYF.

V is TRBV18 and J is TRBJ1-1; no clear D. This CDR3 comprises 13 residues. V lost 4 bases and J lost 7, with 13 bases in between. CDR1 is KGHSH and CDR2 is LQKENI in the germline V gene. CDR3 in amino acids: CASSLDPGGEAFF. CDR3 bases: TGTGCCAGCTCACTGGACCCGGGAGGTGAAGCTTTCTTT. The variable domain in full, with the rest retrieved from reference TRBV18 and TRBJ1-1, is NAGVMQNPRHLVRRRGQEARLRCSPMKGHSHVYWYRQLPEEGLKFMVYLQKENIIDESGMPKERFSAEFPKEGPSILRIQQVVRGDSAAYFCASSLDPGGEAFFGQGTRLTVV.

V gene TRBV5-1 combines with J gene TRBJ2-2, with a weak D call TRBD2 (6 bases). Trimming stripped 0 bases from V and 4 bases from J, with 13 bases between. Germline lookup yields CDR1 SGHRS and CDR2 YFSETQ. This CDR3 has 16 amino acids. The CDR3 sequence: CASSLGEEGFTGELFF. The CDR3 DNA reads TGCGCCAGCAGCTTGGGGGAGGAGGGATTCACCGGGGAGCTGTTTTTT.

This clone is a singleton in its sample. J is TRBJ2-3 and V is TRBV9; 9 bases are a match to TRBD1. V lost 0 bases and J lost 2; bases outside the gene matches: 4. The CDR3 contains 16 residues. The germline V gene encodes CDR1 SGDLS and CDR2 YYNGEE. In DNA, the CDR3 is TGTGCCAGCAGCGTAGCTGGGACAGGGACCACAGATACGCAGTATTTT. Translated, it gives CASSVAGTGTTDTQYF.